These 6 T cell receptor beta chains share one sample of origin, sequenced in a study of shared clonotypes between healthy human individuals. CD8 cells classed as naive were CD45RO-negative and positively selected for CCR7, excluding terminally differentiated effector memory CD45RA+ cells. This table comes from immunoSEQ multiplex PCR, and its TCRdb copy is limited to in-frame clones, with some not included. The sample holds about 2.1 million clones, over 85% seen once. The sequencing sample was made of naive CD8+ T cells from PBMCs. These receptors were obtained from a man aged 18 to 35 in good health. Some clones in this sample may be carry-over from other donors' samples.

The rearrangement links TRBV7-9 to TRBJ1-3; D may be TRBD1 (6 bases). The CDR3 runs 16 residues. Germline V gene data show CDR1 as SEHNR and CDR2 as FQNEAQ (reference sequence). Deletions cut 0 bases from V and 2 bases from J, with 11 bases between. This CDR3 is CASSLARAGAGNTIYF. The CDR3 DNA reads TGTGCCAGCAGCTTAGCGCGGGCAGGGGCTGGAAACACCATATATTTT.

The chain joins TRBV7-9 to TRBJ2-7, with 14 bases identical to TRBD2. The germline V gene encodes CDR1 SEHNR and CDR2 FQNEAQ (reference sequence). With V trimmed by 0 bases and J by 2 bases, 3 bases remained unmatched. The CDR3 length is 17 residues. The chain's CDR3 is CASSLALGLAGAYEQYF. The CDR3 DNA follows: TGTGCCAGCAGCTTAGCGCTGGGACTAGCGGGAGCCTACGAGCAGTACTTC.

The chain is built from TRBV7-9 and TRBJ2-7, with unresolved D. With 4 bases removed from V and 6 bases from J, the gap between germline ends came to 16 bases. The CDR3 spans 14 residues. CDR1 is SEHNR and CDR2 is FQNEAQ in the germline V gene (reference sequence). CDR3 in amino acids: CASSSPFEPIEQYF. The CDR3 bases are TGTGCCAGCAGCTCCCCCTTCGAACCTATCGAGCAGTACTTC.

With regard to this clone: Other DNA sequences in the same sample also yield this CDR3. The gene calls are TRBV7-9 and TRBJ1-1; D call uncertain. Looked up from germline, CDR1 is SEHNR and CDR2 is FQNEAQ (reference sequence). The CDR3 loop spans 14 amino acids. The ends were cut back, 1 base at V and 5 bases at J, with 11 bases in the middle. CDR3 DNA: TGTGCCAGCAGCTTAGGTGGACGAGGGACTGAAGCTTTCTTT. It specifies CASSLGGRGTEAFF. Full variable domain (outside the CDR3, taken from reference TRBV7-9 and TRBJ1-1): DTGVSQNPRHKITKRGQNVTFRCDPISEHNRLYWYRQTLGQGPEFLTYFQNEAQLEKSRLLSDRFSAERPKGSFSTLEIQRTEQGDSAMYLCASSLGGRGTEAFFGQGTRLTVV.

As DNA, the CDR3 is TGTGCCAGCAGCGTAGAGGCAGGTGTGGGTGCCGGGGAGCTGTTTTTT. Translated: CASSVEAGVGAGELFF. The chain combines TRBV9 with TRBJ2-2; D is unclear. The germline V gene encodes CDR1 SGDLS and CDR2 YYNGEE. The CDR3 extends over 16 amino acids. V gave up 0 bases and J gave up 6 bases, with 15 bases separating them.

The V gene is TRBV19, the J gene TRBJ1-1; TRBD1 aligns across 7 bases. CDR1 is LNHDA, CDR2 SQIVND, per germline (reference sequence). CDR3 length: 14 amino acids. The J segment lost 5 bases and the V segment lost 6 bases, leaving 9 bases of the junction unmatched. CDR3 residues: CASSRTGVGTEAFF. The CDR3 coding sequence is TGTGCCAGTAGCCGAACAGGGGTAGGGACTGAAGCTTTCTTT.